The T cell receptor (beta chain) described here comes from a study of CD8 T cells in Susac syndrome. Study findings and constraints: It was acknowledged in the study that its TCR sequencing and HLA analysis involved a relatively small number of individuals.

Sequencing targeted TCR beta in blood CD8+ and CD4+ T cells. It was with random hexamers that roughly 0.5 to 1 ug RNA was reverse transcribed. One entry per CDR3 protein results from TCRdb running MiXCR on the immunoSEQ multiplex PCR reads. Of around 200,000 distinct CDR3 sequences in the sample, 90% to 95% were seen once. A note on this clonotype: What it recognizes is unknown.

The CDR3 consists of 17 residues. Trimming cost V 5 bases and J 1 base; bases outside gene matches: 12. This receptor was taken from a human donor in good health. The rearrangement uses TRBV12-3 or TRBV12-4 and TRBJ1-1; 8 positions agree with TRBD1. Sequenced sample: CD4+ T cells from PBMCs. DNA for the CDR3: TGTGCCAGCAGTCGTTGGACAGGGTCCGGGAAGAACACTGAAGCTTTCTTT. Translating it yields CASSRWTGSGKNTEAFF.